Listed below are T cell receptor beta chains from one sample, sequenced in a study of beta chain features in type 1 diabetes. Generated by immunoSEQ multiplex PCR, the TCRdb table keeps only in-frame clones and is missing some. The top ten hold 0.022% of the sample, which has 680,000 or so clones, 13% seen once. Sequenced: naive CD4+ T cells from blood. The receptors were sampled from a young man with type 1 diabetes. Both conserved end residues are part of each CDR3. Fields, in order: V gene, J gene, D gene, clone size, CDR3 length, CDR3 protein, CDR3 DNA. D genes are given only for firm matches. Expanded clones get a size class; other rows say once, few or many, or leave the size out.

V gene: TRBV27; J gene: TRBJ1-2; D gene: .; clone size: once; CDR3 length: 13; CDR3 protein: CASSLFLGYGYTF; CDR3 DNA: TGTGCCAGCAGTTTATTTTTGGGCTATGGCTACACCTTC
V gene: TRBV10-2; J gene: TRBJ2-5; D gene: TRBD1; clone size: .; CDR3 length: 14; CDR3 protein: CASSEATGKETQYF; CDR3 DNA: TGCGCCAGCAGTGAGGCGACAGGGAAAGAGACCCAGTACTTC
V gene: TRBV30; J gene: TRBJ1-3; D gene: .; clone size: few; CDR3 length: 14; CDR3 protein: CAWSFGLSGNTIYF; CDR3 DNA: TGTGCCTGGAGTTTCGGGCTCTCTGGAAACACCATATATTTT
V gene: TRBV10-3; J gene: TRBJ2-1; D gene: .; clone size: few; CDR3 length: 14; CDR3 protein: CAISDSAVMNEQFF; CDR3 DNA: TGTGCCATCAGTGACTCAGCTGTGATGAATGAGCAGTTCTTC
V gene: TRBV6-6; J gene: TRBJ1-6; D gene: TRBD1; clone size: few; CDR3 length: 13; CDR3 protein: CASSTGTGAPLHF; CDR3 DNA: TGTGCCAGCAGTACCGGGACAGGAGCACCCCTCCACTTT
V gene: TRBV6-6; J gene: TRBJ1-1; D gene: .; clone size: .; CDR3 length: 14; CDR3 protein: CASGTSGVNTEAFF; CDR3 DNA: TGTGCCAGCGGTACCTCAGGGGTAAACACTGAAGCTTTCTTT
V gene: TRBV30; J gene: TRBJ1-1; D gene: .; clone size: .; CDR3 length: 12; CDR3 protein: CAWSPTMGEAFF; CDR3 DNA: TGTGCCTGGAGTCCTACGATGGGTGAAGCTTTCTTT
V gene: TRBV7-2; J gene: TRBJ1-5; D gene: TRBD1; clone size: .; CDR3 length: 14; CDR3 protein: CASSSDREFQPQHF; CDR3 DNA: TGTGCCAGCAGCTCGGACAGGGAGTTTCAGCCCCAGCATTTT
V gene: TRBV7-7; J gene: TRBJ1-3; D gene: .; clone size: .; CDR3 length: 13; CDR3 protein: CASSTYSGNTIYF; CDR3 DNA: TGTGCTAGCAGCACGTACTCTGGAAACACCATATATTTT
V gene: TRBV7-9; J gene: TRBJ2-6; D gene: .; clone size: .; CDR3 length: 14; CDR3 protein: CASSQTGGANVLTF; CDR3 DNA: TGTGCCAGCAGCCAAACGGGTGGGGCCAACGTCCTGACTTTC
V gene: TRBV29-1; J gene: TRBJ2-7; D gene: .; clone size: few; CDR3 length: 12; CDR3 protein: CSVELQGYEQYF; CDR3 DNA: TGCAGCGTTGAGTTACAGGGCTACGAGCAGTACTTC
V gene: TRBV7-8; J gene: TRBJ1-1; D gene: TRBD1; clone size: .; CDR3 length: 15; CDR3 protein: CASTLGQGASAEAFF; CDR3 DNA: TGTGCCAGCACCCTCGGACAGGGGGCATCAGCTGAAGCTTTCTTT
V gene: TRBV11-2; J gene: TRBJ1-1; D gene: TRBD1; clone size: .; CDR3 length: 14; CDR3 protein: CASSLVDRVAEAFF; CDR3 DNA: TGTGCCAGCAGCTTAGTGGACAGGGTTGCTGAAGCTTTCTTT
V gene: TRBV6-1; J gene: TRBJ1-1; D gene: TRBD1; clone size: .; CDR3 length: 13; CDR3 protein: CASRMGQGTEAFF; CDR3 DNA: TGTGCCAGCAGGATGGGACAGGGAACTGAAGCTTTCTTT
V gene: TRBV5-1; J gene: TRBJ1-1; D gene: .; clone size: .; CDR3 length: 13; CDR3 protein: CASRAQTNTEAFF; CDR3 DNA: TGCGCCAGCAGGGCACAGACGAACACTGAAGCTTTCTTT
V gene: TRBV5-6; J gene: TRBJ2-1; D gene: .; clone size: few; CDR3 length: 17; CDR3 protein: CASSKDARLQWDNEQFF; CDR3 DNA: TGTGCCAGCAGCAAGGACGCCCGCCTACAGTGGGACAATGAGCAGTTCTTC
V gene: TRBV9; J gene: TRBJ2-1; D gene: TRBD2; clone size: .; CDR3 length: 17; CDR3 protein: CASSVAAGLAGGSEQFF; CDR3 DNA: TGTGCCAGCAGCGTAGCCGCGGGACTAGCGGGGGGTAGTGAGCAGTTCTTC
V gene: TRBV6-6; J gene: TRBJ2-1; D gene: .; clone size: .; CDR3 length: 16; CDR3 protein: CASSNAGTLLGNEQFF; CDR3 DNA: TGTGCCAGCAGTAACGCCGGGACGCTACTAGGCAATGAGCAGTTCTTC
V gene: TRBV15; J gene: TRBJ1-3; D gene: .; clone size: .; CDR3 length: 15; CDR3 protein: CATSKLDSPRNTIYF; CDR3 DNA: TGTGCCACCAGCAAGCTGGACAGCCCTCGAAACACCATATATTTT
V gene: TRBV5-5; J gene: TRBJ2-3; D gene: .; clone size: few; CDR3 length: 12; CDR3 protein: CASSPYTDTQYF; CDR3 DNA: TGTGCCAGCAGCCCGTACACAGATACGCAGTATTTT
V gene: TRBV2; J gene: TRBJ2-5; D gene: .; clone size: few; CDR3 length: 14; CDR3 protein: CASSAGTGVETQYF; CDR3 DNA: TGTGCCAGCAGCGCCGGGACGGGGGTGGAGACCCAGTACTTC
V gene: TRBV28; J gene: TRBJ1-2; D gene: .; clone size: few; CDR3 length: 13; CDR3 protein: CASRPGRGYGYTF; CDR3 DNA: TGTGCCAGCAGACCGGGACGGGGCTATGGCTACACCTTC
V gene: TRBV12-5; J gene: TRBJ1-1; D gene: .; clone size: .; CDR3 length: 12; CDR3 protein: CASGSPSTEAFF; CDR3 DNA: TGTGCTAGTGGTTCCCCGAGCACTGAAGCTTTCTTT
V gene: TRBV30; J gene: TRBJ1-5; D gene: TRBD1; clone size: few; CDR3 length: 13; CDR3 protein: CAWSTGADQPQHF; CDR3 DNA: TGTGCCTGGTCCACAGGGGCAGATCAGCCCCAGCATTTT
V gene: TRBV5-1; J gene: TRBJ1-1; D gene: TRBD1; clone size: few; CDR3 length: 15; CDR3 protein: CASSLGGTANTEAFF; CDR3 DNA: TGCGCCAGCAGCTTGGGTGGGACAGCCAACACTGAAGCTTTCTTT
V gene: TRBV5-4; J gene: TRBJ2-5; D gene: .; clone size: few; CDR3 length: 12; CDR3 protein: CASSFRRETQYF; CDR3 DNA: TGTGCCAGCAGCTTTCGTCGAGAGACCCAGTACTTC
V gene: TRBV10-3; J gene: TRBJ1-2; D gene: .; clone size: few; CDR3 length: 14; CDR3 protein: CAISESTGNYGYTF; CDR3 DNA: TGTGCCATCAGTGAGTCTACAGGGAACTATGGCTACACCTTC
V gene: TRBV19; J gene: TRBJ2-7; D gene: .; clone size: .; CDR3 length: 15; CDR3 protein: CASSMEGTSFYEQYF; CDR3 DNA: TGTGCCAGTAGTATGGAGGGGACATCCTTCTACGAGCAGTACTTC
V gene: TRBV29-1; J gene: TRBJ1-4; D gene: .; clone size: few; CDR3 length: 12; CDR3 protein: CSAEDLDEKLFF; CDR3 DNA: TGCAGCGCTGAGGATTTGGATGAAAAACTGTTTTTT
V gene: TRBV19; J gene: TRBJ1-2; D gene: .; clone size: few; CDR3 length: 13; CDR3 protein: CASTEQDHYGYTF; CDR3 DNA: TGTGCCAGTACCGAGCAGGACCACTATGGCTACACCTTC
V gene: TRBV4-2; J gene: TRBJ1-6; D gene: .; clone size: .; CDR3 length: 16; CDR3 protein: CASSPPDSPYNSPLHF; CDR3 DNA: TGTGCCAGCAGCCCCCCGGACAGTCCTTATAATTCACCCCTCCACTTT
V gene: TRBV19; J gene: TRBJ1-5; D gene: TRBD1; clone size: .; CDR3 length: 14; CDR3 protein: CASSIGTDSQPQHF; CDR3 DNA: TGTGCCAGTAGTATCGGGACAGATAGTCAGCCCCAGCATTTT
V gene: TRBV7-9; J gene: TRBJ2-3; D gene: .; clone size: .; CDR3 length: 17; CDR3 protein: CASSLGPRGVGTDTQYF; CDR3 DNA: TGTGCCAGCAGCTTGGGTCCGCGGGGCGTAGGCACAGATACGCAGTATTTT
V gene: TRBV7-6; J gene: TRBJ1-6; D gene: .; clone size: few; CDR3 length: 13; CDR3 protein: CASSRTGESPLHF; CDR3 DNA: TGTGCCAGCAGCCGGACTGGCGAATCACCCCTCCACTTT
V gene: TRBV19; J gene: TRBJ2-3; D gene: TRBD2; clone size: few; CDR3 length: 14; CDR3 protein: CASKGLASTDTQYF; CDR3 DNA: TGTGCCAGTAAGGGACTAGCGAGCACAGATACGCAGTATTTT
V gene: TRBV27; J gene: TRBJ2-5; D gene: .; clone size: .; CDR3 length: 15; CDR3 protein: CASSLSFQYQETQYF; CDR3 DNA: TGTGCCAGCAGTTTATCTTTTCAGTACCAAGAGACCCAGTACTTC
V gene: TRBV5-1; J gene: TRBJ2-3; D gene: .; clone size: .; CDR3 length: 14; CDR3 protein: CASSLGTLTDTQYF; CDR3 DNA: TGCGCCAGCAGCTTGGGCACCCTCACAGATACGCAGTATTTT
V gene: TRBV7-9; J gene: TRBJ2-7; D gene: .; clone size: .; CDR3 length: 14; CDR3 protein: CASSLAGYSYEQYF; CDR3 DNA: TGTGCCAGCAGCTTAGCAGGGTACTCCTACGAGCAGTACTTC
V gene: TRBV6-5; J gene: TRBJ1-1; D gene: .; clone size: few; CDR3 length: 13; CDR3 protein: CASSYGENTEAFF; CDR3 DNA: TGTGCCAGCAGTTACGGGGAGAACACTGAAGCTTTCTTT
V gene: TRBV19; J gene: TRBJ2-2; D gene: .; clone size: .; CDR3 length: 17; CDR3 protein: CASRKGSVSGNTGELFF; CDR3 DNA: TGTGCCAGTCGCAAAGGGTCAGTTAGTGGTAACACCGGGGAGCTGTTTTTT
V gene: TRBV5-4; J gene: TRBJ2-1; D gene: .; clone size: .; CDR3 length: 14; CDR3 protein: CASSFSQTTDEQFF; CDR3 DNA: TGTGCCAGCAGCTTCTCCCAGACCACCGATGAGCAGTTCTTC
V gene: TRBV5-6; J gene: TRBJ2-2; D gene: TRBD1; clone size: .; CDR3 length: 18; CDR3 protein: CASSQGQGSPANTGELFF; CDR3 DNA: TGTGCCAGCAGCCAAGGACAGGGATCCCCTGCGAACACCGGGGAGCTGTTTTTT
V gene: TRBV2; J gene: TRBJ1-6; D gene: TRBD1; clone size: .; CDR3 length: 16; CDR3 protein: CASSGQGSSYNSPLHF; CDR3 DNA: TGTGCCAGCAGTGGACAGGGGAGCTCCTATAATTCACCCCTCCACTTT
V gene: TRBV28; J gene: TRBJ2-2; D gene: TRBD2; clone size: .; CDR3 length: 14; CDR3 protein: CASLGLAGTGELFF; CDR3 DNA: TGTGCCAGCCTCGGACTAGCGGGCACCGGGGAGCTGTTTTTT
V gene: TRBV28; J gene: TRBJ2-7; D gene: .; clone size: .; CDR3 length: 12; CDR3 protein: CASTPGPYEQYF; CDR3 DNA: TGTGCCAGCACCCCAGGTCCCTACGAGCAGTACTTC
V gene: TRBV29-1; J gene: TRBJ1-2; D gene: .; clone size: few; CDR3 length: 11; CDR3 protein: CSVERYDGYTF; CDR3 DNA: TGCAGCGTTGAAAGGTATGATGGCTACACCTTC
V gene: TRBV10-3; J gene: TRBJ1-1; D gene: .; clone size: .; CDR3 length: 14; CDR3 protein: CAISVEGLNTEAFF; CDR3 DNA: TGTGCCATCAGCGTTGAGGGTTTAAACACTGAAGCTTTCTTT
V gene: TRBV6-1; J gene: TRBJ2-5; D gene: TRBD1; clone size: few; CDR3 length: 14; CDR3 protein: CASRPDRVQETQYF; CDR3 DNA: TGTGCCAGCAGACCCGACAGGGTCCAAGAGACCCAGTACTTC